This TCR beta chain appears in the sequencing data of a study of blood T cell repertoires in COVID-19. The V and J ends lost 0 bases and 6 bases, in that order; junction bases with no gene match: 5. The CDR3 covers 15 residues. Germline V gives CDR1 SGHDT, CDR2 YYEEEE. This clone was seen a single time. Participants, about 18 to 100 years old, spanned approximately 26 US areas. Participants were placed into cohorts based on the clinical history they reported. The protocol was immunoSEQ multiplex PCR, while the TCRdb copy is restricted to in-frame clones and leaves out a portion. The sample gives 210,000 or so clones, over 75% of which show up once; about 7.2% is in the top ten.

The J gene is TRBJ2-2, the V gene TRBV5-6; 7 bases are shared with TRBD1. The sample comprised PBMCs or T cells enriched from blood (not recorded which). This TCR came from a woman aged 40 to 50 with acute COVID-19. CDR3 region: CASSLDRGRAGELFF. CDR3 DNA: TGTGCCAGCAGCTTGGATAGGGGGCGCGCCGGGGAGCTGTTTTTT.